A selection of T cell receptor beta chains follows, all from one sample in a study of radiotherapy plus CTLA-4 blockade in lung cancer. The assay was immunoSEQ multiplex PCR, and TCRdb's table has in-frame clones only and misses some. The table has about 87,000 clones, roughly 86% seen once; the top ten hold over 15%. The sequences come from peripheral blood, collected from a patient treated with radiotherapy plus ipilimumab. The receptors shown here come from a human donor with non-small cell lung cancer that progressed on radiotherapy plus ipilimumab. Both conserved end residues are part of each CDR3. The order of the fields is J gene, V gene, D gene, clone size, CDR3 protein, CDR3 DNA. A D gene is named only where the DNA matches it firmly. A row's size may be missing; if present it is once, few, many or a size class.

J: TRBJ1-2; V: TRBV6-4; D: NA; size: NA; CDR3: CASSDSRGYTF; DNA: TGTGCCAGCAGTGACTCGAGAGGCTACACCTTC
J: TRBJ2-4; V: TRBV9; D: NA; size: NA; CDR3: CASSLTTGRIQYF; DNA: TGTGCCAGCAGCCTTACTACAGGGAGGATTCAGTACTTC
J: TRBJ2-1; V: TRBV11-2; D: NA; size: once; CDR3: CASSLGLNNEQFF; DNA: TGTGCCAGCAGCTTAGGTCTAAACAATGAGCAGTTCTTC
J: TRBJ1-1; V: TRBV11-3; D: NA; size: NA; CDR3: CASSRKNTEAFF; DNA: TGTGCCAGCAGCAGGAAAAACACTGAAGCTTTCTTT
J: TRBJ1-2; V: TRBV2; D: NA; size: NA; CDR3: CASTGRRRGYTF; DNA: TGTGCCAGCACGGGACGAAGAAGGGGCTACACCTTC
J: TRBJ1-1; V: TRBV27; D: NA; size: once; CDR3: CASSRNGAEAFF; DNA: TGTGCCAGCAGCCGAAATGGGGCTGAAGCTTTCTTT
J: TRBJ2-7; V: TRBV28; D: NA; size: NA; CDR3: CASSIRDIPPYEQYF; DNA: TGTGCCAGCAGCATCCGGGACATCCCACCCTACGAGCAGTACTTC
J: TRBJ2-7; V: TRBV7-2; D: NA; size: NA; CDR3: CASRLHGEQYF; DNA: TGTGCCAGCAGACTTCATGGCGAGCAGTACTTC
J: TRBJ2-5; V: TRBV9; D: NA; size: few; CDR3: CASSVGPRGAGETQYF; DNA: TGTGCCAGCAGCGTAGGCCCCCGGGGGGCTGGAGAGACCCAGTACTTC
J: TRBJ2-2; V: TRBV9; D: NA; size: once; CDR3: CASSVEGGRTGELFF; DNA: TGTGCCAGCAGCGTTGAGGGGGGAAGAACCGGGGAGCTGTTTTTT
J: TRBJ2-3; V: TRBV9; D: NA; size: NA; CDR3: CASNSGLSTDTQYF; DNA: TGTGCCAGTAACAGTGGGCTCTCCACAGATACGCAGTATTTT
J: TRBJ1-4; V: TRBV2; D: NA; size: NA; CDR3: CASSGGRPATNEKLFF; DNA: TGTGCCAGCAGTGGAGGACGGCCTGCAACTAATGAAAAACTGTTTTTT
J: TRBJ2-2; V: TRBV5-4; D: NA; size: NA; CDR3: CASSGGRNTGELFF; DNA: TGTGCCAGCAGCGGCGGACGTAACACCGGGGAGCTGTTTTTT
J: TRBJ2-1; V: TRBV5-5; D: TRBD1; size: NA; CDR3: CASSGRAGTGADNEQFF; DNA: TGTGCCAGCAGCGGAAGAGCCGGGACAGGGGCAGACAATGAGCAGTTCTTC
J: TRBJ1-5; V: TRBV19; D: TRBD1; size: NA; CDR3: CASTPGGTGFQPQHF; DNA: TGTGCCAGTACCCCTGGAGGGACAGGATTTCAGCCCCAGCATTTT
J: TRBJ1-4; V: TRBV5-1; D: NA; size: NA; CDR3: CASSFAATNEKLFF; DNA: TGCGCCAGCAGCTTCGCTGCAACTAATGAAAAACTGTTTTTT
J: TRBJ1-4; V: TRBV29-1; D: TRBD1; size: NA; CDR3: CSVRQGTANEKLFF; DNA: TGCAGCGTAAGACAGGGGACGGCTAATGAAAAACTGTTTTTT
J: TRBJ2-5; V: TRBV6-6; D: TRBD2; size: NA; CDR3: CASSPSASGSQETQYF; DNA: TGTGCCAGCAGCCCCTCTGCTAGCGGGTCCCAAGAGACCCAGTACTTC
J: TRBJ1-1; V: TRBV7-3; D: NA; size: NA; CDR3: CASSRDATVNTEAFF; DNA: TGTGCCAGCAGCCGCGACGCAACCGTGAACACTGAAGCTTTCTTT
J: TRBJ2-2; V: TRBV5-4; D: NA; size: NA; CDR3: CASSFGGAITGELFF; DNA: TGTGCCAGCAGCTTCGGGGGAGCGATCACCGGGGAGCTGTTTTTT
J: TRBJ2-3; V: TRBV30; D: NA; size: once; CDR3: CAWSVPQEMVADTQYF; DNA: TGTGCCTGGAGTGTACCCCAGGAGATGGTTGCAGATACGCAGTATTTT
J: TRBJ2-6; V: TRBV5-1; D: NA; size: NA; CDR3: CASSSGQPGANVLTF; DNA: TGCGCCAGCAGCTCCGGACAGCCTGGGGCCAACGTCCTGACTTTC